This T cell receptor (beta chain) derives from a study of blood T cell repertoires in COVID-19. The wider study: COVID-19 samples, acute and convalescent, were from the United States, Italy and Spain. Sample material is recorded as cDNA or gDNA derived from T cells, B-cell-depleted T cells, or PBMCs.

Seattle's enrolled individuals joined amid active infection and were then monitored longitudinally. Original processing notes: It was from reference gene primer amplification that nucleated cell counts were estimated. Repertoires were generated with immunoSEQ multiplex PCR, while TCRdb's copy carries only in-frame clones and drops some. The D gene and trimming were derived from the DNA, and the V and J assignments and clone size from that table. The repertoire includes more than 150,000 clones, roughly 80% of them detected once, and about 12% sits in the top ten. The CDR3 totals 14 residues. Trimming took off 4 bases at V and 7 bases at J, with 13 bases between the two ends. Germline V gives CDR1 MDHEN, CDR2 SYDVKM.

V usage is TRBV28 and J usage is TRBJ2-2; D unclear. The sequenced sample was peripheral blood. The TCR sequence derives from a woman older than 75 with COVID-19, enrolled during active disease. CDR3 sequence reads: CASSYSVAGGELFF. CDR3 nucleotide sequence: TGTGCCAGCAGTTACTCAGTAGCCGGCGGGGAGCTGTTTTTT.